The source of this T cell receptor beta chain is a study of blood T cell repertoires in COVID-19. Across the study: The United States, Italy and Spain provided the acute and convalescent COVID-19 samples. The analysed material was cDNA or gDNA that came from T cells, B-cell-depleted T cells, or PBMCs.

In the original processing: Reference gene primer amplification gave estimated nucleated cell counts. Method: immunoSEQ multiplex PCR; TCRdb's copy keeps in-frame clones and lacks some. V and J calls and clone size come straight from that table; D and trimming were deduced from the DNA. The sample has 200,000 to 300,000 clones; roughly 89% are singletons. This CDR3 contains 15 residues. CDR1 MNHEY and CDR2 SVGEGT come from the germline V gene. Germline trimming cut 2 bases from V and 7 bases from J; bases unmatched to any gene: 6. Recruits, aged roughly 18 to 89 years, lived in 20 to 30 US areas. Specimen: PBMCs or T cells enriched from blood (not recorded which). The source of this sequence is a woman aged 25 to 45 with acute COVID-19. This rearrangement joins TRBV6-2 or TRBV6-3 to TRBJ1-4; 8 bases map to TRBD1. DNA for the CDR3: TGTGCCAGCAGTTACCCGGGACAGGACCCTGAAAAACTGTTTTTT. Its protein is CASSYPGQDPEKLFF.